The rows below give T cell receptor beta chains drawn from one sample of a study of T-cell reconstitution after alpha-beta-depleted transplantation in children. A single record per CDR3 protein comes from TCRdb applying MiXCR to the PCR reads. In the table there are some 600,000 distinct CDR3 sequences, 10% to 15% of which are singletons. The sample in question was PBMCs, mostly from graft donor cells, obtained 360 days after TCRalphabeta/CD19-depleted stem cell transplant. The origin of the receptors is a male patient younger than 18 who had a stem cell transplant for acute myeloid leukemia, so the T cells may come from the graft donor. CDR3s include the opening cysteine and the closing phenylalanine or tryptophan. Fields, in order: J gene, D gene, V gene, clone size, CDR3 length, CDR3 DNA, CDR3 protein. D genes are given only for firm matches. Expanded clones get a size class; other rows say once, few or many, or leave the size out.

TRBJ2-1,.,TRBV7-9,few,16,TGTGCCAGCAGCTCCCTGTTAGGGCGTTTCAAGAATGAGCAGTTCTTC,CASSSLLGRFKNEQFF
TRBJ2-1,TRBD2,TRBV7-3,few,15,TGTGCCAGCAGCTTAATTAGCGGGAGGGCCAATGAGCAGTTCTTC,CASSLISGRANEQFF
TRBJ2-7,TRBD1,TRBV7-6,few,14,TGTGCCAGCAGCTCTCGACAGGGGGTCAACGAGCAGTACTTC,CASSSRQGVNEQYF
TRBJ2-1,TRBD2,TRBV2,few,16,TGTGCCAGCAGTGAACGTCCTAGCGGGGGACACAATGAGCAGTTCTTC,CASSERPSGGHNEQFF
TRBJ2-7,TRBD1,TRBV3-1,.,17,TGTGCCAGCAGCCAAGATCGGAGTTACAGGGGCCGCTACGAGCAGTACTTC,CASSQDRSYRGRYEQYF
TRBJ2-3,.,TRBV6-1,.,14,TGTGCCAGCAATCACCTCGGGGGCCCAGATACGCAGTATTTT,CASNHLGGPDTQYF
TRBJ2-7,.,TRBV6-5,.,16,TGTGCCAGCAGTTTCCCCTTCTCCGCGCCTACCTACGAGCAGTACTTC,CASSFPFSAPTYEQYF
TRBJ1-1,TRBD1,TRBV5-8,.,17,TGTGCCAGCAGCCCGGACGAGGGGGCCTTAAGCCGTACTGAAGCTTTCTTT,CASSPDEGALSRTEAFF
TRBJ2-7,TRBD1,TRBV6-1,many,14,TGTGCCAGCAGCTCCGGGACAGGGGTAGCCGAGCAGTACTTC,CASSSGTGVAEQYF
TRBJ1-2,.,TRBV2,.,12,TGTGCCAAAAACAACCCTAACTATGGCTACACCTTC,CAKNNPNYGYTF
TRBJ2-1,TRBD1,TRBV24-1,.,14,TGTGCCACCAGTGACCCAGGGGGACGCTTCGAGCAGTTCTTC,CATSDPGGRFEQFF
TRBJ2-4,.,TRBV5-4,.,17,TGTGCCAGCAGCTTGTTAGGGGCGGAGCTAGCCAAAAACATTCAGTACTTC,CASSLLGAELAKNIQYF
TRBJ1-1,TRBD1,TRBV7-9,few,15,TGTGCCAGCAGCCCCGGACAGGGAACGAACACTGAAGCTTTCTTT,CASSPGQGTNTEAFF
TRBJ1-3,.,TRBV12-3/TRBV12-4,many,12,TGTGCCAGCATTCCAAGTGGAAACACCATATATTTT,CASIPSGNTIYF
TRBJ1-5,TRBD1,TRBV28,.,18,TGTGCCAGCAGTTTAGTTAGCGGGACAGGGAACCTAGTTCAGCCCCAGCATTTT,CASSLVSGTGNLVQPQHF
TRBJ2-7,.,TRBV7-9,few,16,TGTGCCAGCAGCTTATTCAGAACAGCCAGCGATTACGAGCAGTACTTC,CASSLFRTASDYEQYF
TRBJ2-6,.,TRBV5-5,few,16,TGTGCCAGCAGCAGCACAGAATGGGCTGGGGCCAACGTCCTGACTTTC,CASSSTEWAGANVLTF
TRBJ2-1,.,TRBV5-1,.,15,TGCGCCAGCAGCTTCGAGACTCCCGGGCTCAATGAGCAGTTCTTC,CASSFETPGLNEQFF
TRBJ2-1,.,TRBV7-9,few,16,TGTGCCAGCAGTACTGAGCGTGGAGTGCTCTACAATGAGCAGTTCTTC,CASSTERGVLYNEQFF
TRBJ2-5,.,TRBV7-3,.,13,TGTGCCAGCAGCTTAAGCCGGTCCGAGACCCAGTACTTC,CASSLSRSETQYF
TRBJ1-6,TRBD1,TRBV5-1,few,16,TGCGCCAGCAGCTCCCGGGACAGGGGGCTACATTCACCCCTCCACTTT,CASSSRDRGLHSPLHF
TRBJ2-1,.,TRBV21-1,.,15,TGTGCCAGCAGGCAGGGACAGACATTGTACAATGAGCAGTTCTTC,CASRQGQTLYNEQFF
TRBJ1-1,.,TRBV28,.,13,TGTGCCAGCAGCCCTTTATTTTACACTGAAGCTTTCTTT,CASSPLFYTEAFF
TRBJ2-1,TRBD1,TRBV5-1,few,14,TGCGCCAGCAGCTTGTGGATACAGGGGCTTGAGCAGTTCTTC,CASSLWIQGLEQFF
TRBJ2-1,.,TRBV29-1,.,14,TGCAGCGTTAAGCAGGGGCCGCCGAGGGATGAGCAGTTCTTC,CSVKQGPPRDEQFF
TRBJ2-1,.,TRBV12-3/TRBV12-4,few,17,TGTGCCAGCAGTTTGATTCTAGCGAGCATCTCCTACAATGAGCAGTTCTTC,CASSLILASISYNEQFF
TRBJ2-3,TRBD2,TRBV28,.,17,TGTGCCAGCAGCTTGGGAAGTGGACTAGCGGGGTTAGATACGCAGTATTTT,CASSLGSGLAGLDTQYF
TRBJ1-2,.,TRBV28,few,15,TGTGCCAGCAGTTTTGTTGACAGGACCGTCTATGGCTACACCTTC,CASSFVDRTVYGYTF
TRBJ2-2,TRBD2,TRBV19,.,18,TGTGCCAGTAGTATAGGGGCCCTAGCGGCCCACCGGCCCGGGGAGCTGTTTTTT,CASSIGALAAHRPGELFF
TRBJ2-1,.,TRBV20-1,few,15,TGCAGTGCTAGAAGAGCGGGACAGCCGAACAATGAGCAGTTCTTC,CSARRAGQPNNEQFF
TRBJ2-3,.,TRBV9,.,15,TGTGCCAGCAGCTCTTGGGGAGGAAGCACAGATACGCAGTATTTT,CASSSWGGSTDTQYF
TRBJ2-7,TRBD2,TRBV4-3,.,15,TGCGCCAGCAGCCAAGAAAAGCAGCGGGGGTACGAGCAGTACTTC,CASSQEKQRGYEQYF
TRBJ2-4,TRBD2,TRBV28,few,16,TGTGCCAGCAGTTCACGCCGGGCGGGGGGCACAAACATTCAGTACTTC,CASSSRRAGGTNIQYF
TRBJ2-7,TRBD2,TRBV5-1,.,15,TGCGCCAGCAGCTTGCTCCAGCGGGAGCCCTACGAGCAGTACTTC,CASSLLQREPYEQYF
TRBJ2-3,TRBD2,TRBV9,.,14,TGTGCCAGCAGCGTAGGCGGGAGTCCAGATACGCAGTATTTT,CASSVGGSPDTQYF
TRBJ2-7,TRBD1,TRBV6-2/TRBV6-3,.,14,TGTGCCAGCATTCGGACAGGGGGCGTCTACGAGCAGTACTTC,CASIRTGGVYEQYF
TRBJ2-1,.,TRBV20-1,.,17,TGCAGTGCTCAAGGTGGCTTCTCTTTTAGCTCCTACAATGAGCAGTTCTTC,CSAQGGFSFSSYNEQFF
TRBJ1-3,.,TRBV7-2,many,14,TGTGCCAGCAGTTTAGGAGGGTCCGGAAACACCATATATTTT,CASSLGGSGNTIYF
TRBJ2-1,TRBD2,TRBV9,.,15,TGTGCCAGCAGCCCAGTGGTAGCGGGAGTACATGAGCAGTTCTTC,CASSPVVAGVHEQFF
TRBJ2-2,TRBD1,TRBV7-2,.,16,TGTGCCAGCAGCTTACGGACAGGGGGCTACACCGGGGAGCTGTTTTTT,CASSLRTGGYTGELFF
TRBJ2-7,.,TRBV29-1,few,11,TGCAGCGTTCGGGTCAACTACGAGCAGTACTTC,CSVRVNYEQYF
TRBJ2-5,.,TRBV5-1,.,18,TGCGCCAGCAGCCCTGGAGGCGTCGGACCTTCACCGAAAGAGACCCAGTACTTC,CASSPGGVGPSPKETQYF
TRBJ2-1,.,TRBV3-1,few,19,TGTGCCAGCAGCCAAGAGGCCCTTCTACTAGTTCGCTCCTACAATGAGCAGTTCTTC,CASSQEALLLVRSYNEQFF
TRBJ2-7,TRBD2,TRBV28,few,16,TGTGCCAGCAGTTTACCTGGACTAGCGCCACCCTACGAGCAGTACTTC,CASSLPGLAPPYEQYF
TRBJ2-1,.,TRBV20-1,few,14,TGCAGTGCTAGAGATCTCGGCTTCTACAATGAGCAGTTCTTC,CSARDLGFYNEQFF
TRBJ2-1,.,TRBV10-3,.,16,TGTGCCATCAGTGAGCCCAGCCGGGACCTCTACAATGAGCAGTTCTTC,CAISEPSRDLYNEQFF
TRBJ2-7,TRBD2,TRBV4-3,few,14,TGCGCCAGCAGCCAAGGGACTAGCGCCTACGAGCAGTACTTC,CASSQGTSAYEQYF
TRBJ2-3,TRBD2,TRBV4-3,.,17,TGCGCCAGCAGCCAAAATCCGGGACTAGCGGGATTGACTACGCAGTATTTT,CASSQNPGLAGLTTQYF
TRBJ2-7,.,TRBV25-1,few,16,TGTGCCAGCAGTCCTCAGGAGGGGATACCCCTGGGCGAGCAGTACTTC,CASSPQEGIPLGEQYF
TRBJ2-2,.,TRBV4-2,.,15,TGTGCCAGCAGCCCCGAGACGATAAACACCGGGGAGCTGTTTTTT,CASSPETINTGELFF
TRBJ2-7,TRBD1,TRBV18,few,19,TGTGCCAGCTCACCACGCGTCGCAGGATGGGGACAGGGAAGTTACGAGCAGTACTTC,CASSPRVAGWGQGSYEQYF
TRBJ1-6,.,TRBV28,few,15,TGTGCCAGCAGTTTTAGAGTCTGGGATAATTCACCCCTCCACTTT,CASSFRVWDNSPLHF
TRBJ2-1,.,TRBV7-9,few,14,TGTGCCAGCAGCTTAGTAGAGACTAGGGATGAGCAGTTCTTC,CASSLVETRDEQFF
TRBJ2-2,.,TRBV7-2,many,15,TGTGCCAGCAGCCCCACCCCTGGGAACACCGGGGAGCTGTTTTTT,CASSPTPGNTGELFF